This passage covers 20 T cell receptor beta chains from one sample sequenced in a study of T cells expressing NK-cell markers. Reprocessing the 5' RACE reads, TCRdb reports a single entry for every CDR3 protein and omits DNA. The repertoire table contains approximately 420,000 distinct CDR3 sequences. Sequencing used blood T cells: a sorted CD56 or NKG2C T cell subset, CD4+ or CD8+ T cells, or bulk PBMC T cells (not recorded which). These receptors all come from a woman in her fifties or sixties in good health.

This chain links TRBV5-1 with TRBJ2-7; TCRdb lists TRBD1, though no DNA is available to test this call. The CDR3 sequence is 13 residues long. The V gene's germline CDR1 is SGHRS and CDR2 YFSETQ. The CDR3 here is CASSLVAGSEQYF.

CDR3 region: CASSSRKRLAETDTQYF. This chain joins TRBV6-5 and TRBJ2-3; with no DNA, the TCRdb D assignment of TRBD2 cannot be verified. Germline V gives CDR1 MNHEY, CDR2 SVGAGI. This CDR3 is 17 amino acids long.

The V and J genes are TRBV7-9 and TRBJ1-5; TCRdb indicates TRBD1, and absent DNA this call remains unverified. Germline CDR1 and CDR2: SEHNR and FQNEAQ (reference sequence). The CDR3 extends over 18 amino acids. CDR3 loop: CASSFTLRGGSPNQPQHF.

The CDR3 here is CASSPRGPASSYNEQFF. The chain has TRBV7-9 and TRBJ2-1; the D call of TRBD1 rests on TCRdb alone, since no DNA is present to check it. The CDR3 sequence is 17 residues long. CDR1 and CDR2 (germline): SEHNR, FQNEAQ (reference sequence). Together with reference TRBV7-9 and TRBJ2-1, the CDR3 gives the full variable domain: DTGVSQNPRHKITKRGQNVTFRCDPISEHNRLYWYRQTLGQGPEFLTYFQNEAQLEKSRLLSDRFSAERPKGSFSTLEIQRTEQGDSAMYLCASSPRGPASSYNEQFFGPGTRLTVL.

This chain joins TRBV4-1 and TRBJ1-1. The germline gives CDR1 MGHRA, CDR2 YSYEKL. The length of the CDR3 is 11 residues. The CDR3 is CASRGWAEAFF.

This chain links TRBV6-1 with TRBJ2-1; TCRdb's assignment of TRBD2 cannot be checked, as there is no DNA. CDR1 MNHNS and CDR2 SASEGT come from the germline V gene. The CDR3 is 14 amino acids. CDR3 in amino acids: CASSGIWHGEEQFF.

The CDR3 loop reads CASSLAIREAFF. The chain couples TRBV12-3 or TRBV12-4 to TRBJ1-1. This CDR3 comprises 12 residues.

V usage is TRBV2 and J usage is TRBJ2-3; as DNA is missing, the TRBD1 call by TCRdb cannot be tested. Germline V gene data show CDR1 as SNHLY and CDR2 as FYNNEI. The CDR3 extends over 14 amino acids. The CDR3 is CASSGQQPTDTQYF.

The chain carries TRBV29-1 and TRBJ2-6. Germline CDR1 and CDR2: SQVTM and ANQGSEA. CDR3 length equals 14 residues. The CDR3 reads CSVISTSGANVLTF. Using reference TRBV29-1 and TRBJ2-6 for the parts outside the CDR3, the full variable domain is SAVISQKPSRDICQRGTSLTIQCQVDSQVTMMFWYRQQPGQSLTLIATANQGSEATYESGFVIDKFPISRPNLTFSTLTVSNMSPEDSSIYLCSVISTSGANVLTFGAGSRLTVL.

The CDR3 sequence is CASSLDSTGAPSPETQYF. This chain connects TRBV11-2 to TRBJ2-5; TCRdb picks TRBD1, but there is no DNA to check that call. Germline V gene lookup returns CDR1 SGHAT and CDR2 FQNNGV. The CDR3 is made up of 18 amino acids.

V usage is TRBV5-1 and J usage is TRBJ2-1. The germline V gene has CDR1 SGHRS and CDR2 YFSETQ. The CDR3 is made up of 12 amino acids. The CDR3 region is CASSLERNEQFF.

V usage is TRBV11-2 and J usage is TRBJ2-1; the D call of TRBD2 rests on TCRdb alone, since no DNA is present to check it. The CDR3 loop spans 13 amino acids. CDR1 is SGHAT, CDR2 FQNNGV, per germline. The CDR3 protein is CASSQASGSLQFF.

The chain couples TRBV7-2 to TRBJ2-2; as DNA is missing, the TRBD1 call by TCRdb cannot be tested. The germline V gene has CDR1 SGHTA and CDR2 FQGNSA. The length of the CDR3 is 15 residues. CDR3 protein: CASSYDRRNTGELFF.

The J gene is TRBJ1-1, the V gene TRBV4-2; the TCRdb call, TRBD1, lacks DNA for checking. The CDR3 runs to 15 residues. Germline V gives CDR1 LGHNA, CDR2 YNFKEQ. The CDR3 reads CASSQAAGGRIEAFF.

The rearrangement links TRBV20-1 to TRBJ2-3; lacking DNA, the TRBD2 call made by TCRdb goes unchecked. This CDR3 is built from 14 residues. In germline, CDR1 is DFQATT, CDR2 SNEGSKA (reference sequence). CDR3 region: CSASPQRLTDTQYF.

The rearrangement joins TRBV24-1 to TRBJ2-1; TCRdb selects TRBD2, and the lack of DNA leaves this call unchecked. The CDR3 covers 16 residues. Germline V gives CDR1 KGHDR, CDR2 SFDVKD. The CDR3 loop reads CATSDPTGLAYNEQFF.

The chain is built from TRBV11-2 and TRBJ2-4; checking the TCRdb D call of TRBD2 is not possible without DNA. This CDR3 has 15 residues. Per the germline V gene, CDR1 is SGHAT and CDR2 is FQNNGV. The CDR3 loop reads CASSTGTAGLNIQYF.

The chain is built from TRBV6-1 and TRBJ1-5; with no DNA, the TCRdb D assignment of TRBD1 cannot be verified. This CDR3 is built from 16 residues. The germline V gene encodes CDR1 MNHNS and CDR2 SASEGT. The CDR3 protein is CASQPLGQGVGQPQHF.

The chain couples TRBV7-8 to TRBJ2-7; TCRdb picks TRBD1, but there is no DNA to check that call. The germline V gene has CDR1 SGHVS and CDR2 FQNEAQ. The CDR3 extends over 15 amino acids. CDR3 sequence reads: CASSLARVGPAEQYF.

This sequence joins TRBV29-1 and TRBJ2-1; TCRdb gives TRBD1 as the D gene, but with no DNA this cannot be confirmed. CDR3 length: 14 amino acids. CDR1 and CDR2 (germline): SQVTM, ANQGSEA. CDR3 sequence reads: CSADRTGIYNEQFF.